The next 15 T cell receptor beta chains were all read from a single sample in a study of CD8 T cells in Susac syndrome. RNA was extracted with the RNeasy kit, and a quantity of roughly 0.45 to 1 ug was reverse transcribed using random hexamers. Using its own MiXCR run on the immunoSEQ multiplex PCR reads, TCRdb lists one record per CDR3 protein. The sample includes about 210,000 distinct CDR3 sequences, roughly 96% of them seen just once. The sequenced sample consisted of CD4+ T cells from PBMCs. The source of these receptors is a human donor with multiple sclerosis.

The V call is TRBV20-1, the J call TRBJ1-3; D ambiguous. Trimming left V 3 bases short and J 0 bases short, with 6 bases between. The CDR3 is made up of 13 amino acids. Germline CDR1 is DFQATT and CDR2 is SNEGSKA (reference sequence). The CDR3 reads CSASQVSGNTIYF. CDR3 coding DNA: TGCAGTGCTAGTCAAGTCTCTGGAAACACCATATATTTT.

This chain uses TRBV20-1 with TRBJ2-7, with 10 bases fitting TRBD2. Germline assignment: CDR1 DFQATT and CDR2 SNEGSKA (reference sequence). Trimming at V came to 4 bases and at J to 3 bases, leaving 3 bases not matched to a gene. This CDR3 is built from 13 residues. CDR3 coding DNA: TGCAGTGCTACTAGCGGGGGAAGCTACGAGCAGTACTTC. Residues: CSATSGGSYEQYF.

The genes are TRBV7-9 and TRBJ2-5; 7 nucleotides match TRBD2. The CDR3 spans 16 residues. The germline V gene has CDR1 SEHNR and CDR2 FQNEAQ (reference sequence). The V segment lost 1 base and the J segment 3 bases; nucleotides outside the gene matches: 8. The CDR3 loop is CASSLGPGLPEETQYF. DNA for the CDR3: TGTGCCAGCAGCTTAGGGCCGGGACTACCTGAAGAGACCCAGTACTTC.

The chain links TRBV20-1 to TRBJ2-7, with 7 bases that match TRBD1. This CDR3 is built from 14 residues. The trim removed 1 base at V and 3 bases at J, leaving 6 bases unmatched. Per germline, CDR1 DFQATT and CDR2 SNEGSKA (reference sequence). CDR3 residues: CSARAADRSYEQYF. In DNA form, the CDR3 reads TGCAGTGCTAGAGCGGCGGACAGGAGCTACGAGCAGTACTTC.

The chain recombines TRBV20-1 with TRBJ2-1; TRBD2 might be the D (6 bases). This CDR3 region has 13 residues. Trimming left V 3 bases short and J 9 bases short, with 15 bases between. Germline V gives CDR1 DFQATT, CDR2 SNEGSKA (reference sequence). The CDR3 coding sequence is TGCAGTGCTAGTGGTCTAGCGAGCACTGAGCAGTTCTTC. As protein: CSASGLASTEQFF.

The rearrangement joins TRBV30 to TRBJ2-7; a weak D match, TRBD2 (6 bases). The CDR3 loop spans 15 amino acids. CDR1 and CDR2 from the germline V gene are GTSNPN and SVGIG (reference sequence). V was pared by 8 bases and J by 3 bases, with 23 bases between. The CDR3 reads CASGGGSGSGYEQYF. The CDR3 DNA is TGTGCCAGTGGTGGAGGGTCGGGATCCGGCTACGAGCAGTACTTC. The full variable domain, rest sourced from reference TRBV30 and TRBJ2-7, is SQTIHQWPATLVQPVGSPLSLECTVEGTSNPNLYWYRQAAGRGLQLLFYSVGIGQISSEVPQNLSASRPQDRQFILSSKKLLLSDSGFYLCASGGGSGSGYEQYFGPGTRLTVT.

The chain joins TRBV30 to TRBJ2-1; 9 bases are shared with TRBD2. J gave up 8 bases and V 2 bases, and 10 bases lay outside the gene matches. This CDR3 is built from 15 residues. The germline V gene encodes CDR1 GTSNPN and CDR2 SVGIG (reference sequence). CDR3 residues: CAWSRLAAVIDEQFF. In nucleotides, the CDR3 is TGTGCCTGGAGTAGACTAGCGGCTGTTATCGATGAGCAGTTCTTC.

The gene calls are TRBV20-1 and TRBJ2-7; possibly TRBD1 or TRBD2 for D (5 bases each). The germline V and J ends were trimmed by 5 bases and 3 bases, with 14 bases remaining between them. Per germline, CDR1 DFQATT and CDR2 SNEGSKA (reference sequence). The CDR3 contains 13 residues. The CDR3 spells CSAARGSGYEQYF. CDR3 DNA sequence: TGCAGTGCTGCTCGGGGCTCAGGCTACGAGCAGTACTTC.

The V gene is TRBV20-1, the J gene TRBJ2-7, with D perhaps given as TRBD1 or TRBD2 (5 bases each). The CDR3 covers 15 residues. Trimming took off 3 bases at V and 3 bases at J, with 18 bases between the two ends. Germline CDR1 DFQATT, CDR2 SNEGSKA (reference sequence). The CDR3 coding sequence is TGCAGTGCTAGCCCAAAAAAGGGGACGAGCTACGAGCAGTACTTC. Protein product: CSASPKKGTSYEQYF.

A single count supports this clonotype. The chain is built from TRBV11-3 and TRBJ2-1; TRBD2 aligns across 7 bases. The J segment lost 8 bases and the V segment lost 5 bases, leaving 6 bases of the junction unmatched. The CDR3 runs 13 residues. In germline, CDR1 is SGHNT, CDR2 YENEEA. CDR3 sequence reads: CASSLGLVDEQFF. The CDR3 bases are TGTGCCAGCAGCCTAGGACTAGTCGATGAGCAGTTCTTC.

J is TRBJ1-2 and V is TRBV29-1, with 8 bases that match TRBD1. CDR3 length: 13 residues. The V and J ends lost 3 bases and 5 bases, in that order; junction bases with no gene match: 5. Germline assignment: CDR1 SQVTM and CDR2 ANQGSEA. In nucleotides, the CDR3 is TGCAGCGTTGAGGGTGGACAGGGATATGGCTACACCTTC. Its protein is CSVEGGQGYGYTF.

This CDR3 is CASSLPDRAGYTF. CDR3 bases: TGTGCCAGCAGTTTACCGGACAGGGCGGGCTACACCTTC. The rearrangement uses TRBV28 and TRBJ1-2, with 8 bases fitting TRBD1. The CDR3 length is 13 residues. The germline CDR1 and CDR2 sequences are MDHEN and SYDVKM. V shed 2 bases, J shed 8 bases, and the junction held 4 bases outside the gene matches.

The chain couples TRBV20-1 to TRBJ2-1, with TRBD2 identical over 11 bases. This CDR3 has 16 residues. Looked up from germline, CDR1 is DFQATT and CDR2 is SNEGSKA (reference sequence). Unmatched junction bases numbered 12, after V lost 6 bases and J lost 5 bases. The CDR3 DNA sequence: TGCAGTGCGAGAAGCGGGACTAGCGGAAATAACAATGAGCAGTTCTTC. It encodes CSARSGTSGNNNEQFF.

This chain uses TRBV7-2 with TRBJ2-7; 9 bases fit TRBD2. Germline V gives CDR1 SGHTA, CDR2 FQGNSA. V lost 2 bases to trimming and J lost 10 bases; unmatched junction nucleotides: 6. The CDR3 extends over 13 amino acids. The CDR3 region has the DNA TGTGCCAGCAGCTTAATCATAGCGGGAGAACAGTACTTC. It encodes CASSLIIAGEQYF.

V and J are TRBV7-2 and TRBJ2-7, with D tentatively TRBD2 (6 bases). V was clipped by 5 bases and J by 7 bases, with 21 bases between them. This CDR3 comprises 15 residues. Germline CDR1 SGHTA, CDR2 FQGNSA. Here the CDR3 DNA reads TGTGCCAGCAGCCCGCACCGCGGCGGGATATATGAGCAGTACTTC. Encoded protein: CASSPHRGGIYEQYF.